This T cell receptor (beta chain) was recovered during a study of coeliac disease. Study details: Without high-resolution HLA typing, biased TRBV7-2 usage was queried.

Study-level points and caveats: Unbiased detection of gliadin-specific T cells was judged not feasible with this approach. Intraepithelial and lamina propria fractions were not highly pure.

This clone was seen more than once but under ten times. Its antigen is not identified. The V end was cut by 2 bases, the J end by 4 bases, with 11 bases between. Germline CDR1 SEHNR, CDR2 FQNEAQ (reference sequence). CDR3 length: 14 amino acids. This table comes from immunoSEQ multiplex PCR, and its TCRdb copy is limited to in-frame clones, with some not included. This repertoire shows roughly 3,100 clones, approximately 70% found once; its top ten account for around 16%. This sequence was found in a man aged 18-30 years with celiac disease on a gluten-free diet. The V gene is TRBV7-9, the J gene TRBJ1-1; no reliable D call. Material for sequencing was intraepithelial lymphocytes from the gut. The CDR3, as DNA: TGTGCCAGCAGCTTAACGAGTTCGCGCACTGAAGCTTTCTTT. This translates into CASSLTSSRTEAFF.